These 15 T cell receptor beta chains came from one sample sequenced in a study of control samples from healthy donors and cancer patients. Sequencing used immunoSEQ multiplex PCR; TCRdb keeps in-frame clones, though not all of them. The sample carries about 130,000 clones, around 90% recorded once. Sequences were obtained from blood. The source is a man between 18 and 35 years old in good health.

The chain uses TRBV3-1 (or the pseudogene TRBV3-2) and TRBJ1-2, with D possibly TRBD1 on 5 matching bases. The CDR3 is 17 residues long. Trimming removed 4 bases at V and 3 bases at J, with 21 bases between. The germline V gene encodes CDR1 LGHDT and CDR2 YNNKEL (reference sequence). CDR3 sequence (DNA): TGTGCCAGCAGCCTGAGAGCCATGGGACGGGCTTACTATGGCTACACCTTC. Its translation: CASSLRAMGRAYYGYTF.

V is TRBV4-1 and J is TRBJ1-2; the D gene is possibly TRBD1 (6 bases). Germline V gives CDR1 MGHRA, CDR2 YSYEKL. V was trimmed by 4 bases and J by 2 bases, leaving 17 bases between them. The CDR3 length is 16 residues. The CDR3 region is CASSRTETGRNYGYTF. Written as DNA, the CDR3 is TGCGCCAGCAGCCGGACAGAGACGGGACGGAACTATGGCTACACCTTC.

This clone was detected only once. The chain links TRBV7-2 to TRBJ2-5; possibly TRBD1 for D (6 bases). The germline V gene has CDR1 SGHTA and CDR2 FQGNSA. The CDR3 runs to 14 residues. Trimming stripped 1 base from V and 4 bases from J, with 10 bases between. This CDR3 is CASSLGTVLETQYF. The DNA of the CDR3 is TGTGCCAGCAGCTTAGGGACAGTACTAGAGACCCAGTACTTC.

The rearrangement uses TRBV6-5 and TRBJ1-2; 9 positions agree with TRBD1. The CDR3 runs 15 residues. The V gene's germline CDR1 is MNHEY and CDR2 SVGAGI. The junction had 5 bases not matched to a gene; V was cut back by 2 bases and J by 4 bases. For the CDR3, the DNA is TGTGCCAGCAGTTACCAGACAGGGGGGGTCTATGGCTACACCTTC. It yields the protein CASSYQTGGVYGYTF.

CDR3 loop: CASSDSGAVNTGELFF. Written as DNA, the CDR3 is TGTGCCAGCAGTGACTCGGGTGCAGTTAACACCGGGGAGCTGTTTTTT. The chain has TRBV6-4 and TRBJ2-2; D uncertain. The ends were cut back, 0 bases at V and 2 bases at J, with 10 bases in the middle. This CDR3 spans 16 amino acids. CDR1 and CDR2 (germline): MRHNA, SNTAGT.

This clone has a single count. CDR3 sequence: CASSLGRSYEQYF. CDR3 nucleotides: TGTGCCAGCAGCTTGGGACGGTCCTACGAGCAGTACTTC. The chain couples TRBV5-6 to TRBJ2-7, with unresolved D. The CDR3 has 13 residues. V shed 0 bases and J shed 1 base, with 5 bases lying between them. Germline CDR1 is SGHDT and CDR2 is YYEEEE.

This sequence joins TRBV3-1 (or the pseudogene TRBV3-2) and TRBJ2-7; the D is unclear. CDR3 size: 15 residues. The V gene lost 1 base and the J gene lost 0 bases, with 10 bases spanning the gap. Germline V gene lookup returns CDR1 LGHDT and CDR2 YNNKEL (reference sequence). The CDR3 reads CASSQVGQSSYEQYF. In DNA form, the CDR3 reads TGTGCCAGCAGCCAAGTTGGGCAGAGCTCCTACGAGCAGTACTTC.

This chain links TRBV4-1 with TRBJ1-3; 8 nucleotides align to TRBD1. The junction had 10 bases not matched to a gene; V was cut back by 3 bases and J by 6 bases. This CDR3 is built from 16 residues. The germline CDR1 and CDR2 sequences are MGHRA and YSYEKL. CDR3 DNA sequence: TGCGCCAGCAGCCATCCCGGGAAGGACAGGGAAAACACCATATATTTT. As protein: CASSHPGKDRENTIYF.

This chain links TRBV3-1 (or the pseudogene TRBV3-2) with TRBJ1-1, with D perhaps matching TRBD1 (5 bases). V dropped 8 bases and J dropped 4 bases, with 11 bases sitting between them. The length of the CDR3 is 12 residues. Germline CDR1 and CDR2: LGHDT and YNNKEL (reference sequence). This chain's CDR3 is CASGTYPTEAFF. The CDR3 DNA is TGTGCCAGCGGGACCTACCCCACTGAAGCTTTCTTT.

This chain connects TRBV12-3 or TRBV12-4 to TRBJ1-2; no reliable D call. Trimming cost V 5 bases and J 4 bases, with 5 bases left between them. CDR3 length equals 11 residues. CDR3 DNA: TGTGCCAGCAGTGCCGCCTATGGCTACACCTTC. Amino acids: CASSAAYGYTF.

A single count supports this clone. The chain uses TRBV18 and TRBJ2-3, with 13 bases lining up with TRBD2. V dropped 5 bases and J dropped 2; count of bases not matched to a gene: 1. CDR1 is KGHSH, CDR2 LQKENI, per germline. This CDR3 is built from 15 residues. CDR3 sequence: CASSGLAGDTDTQYF. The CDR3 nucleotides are TGTGCCAGCTCAGGACTAGCGGGGGACACAGATACGCAGTATTTT.

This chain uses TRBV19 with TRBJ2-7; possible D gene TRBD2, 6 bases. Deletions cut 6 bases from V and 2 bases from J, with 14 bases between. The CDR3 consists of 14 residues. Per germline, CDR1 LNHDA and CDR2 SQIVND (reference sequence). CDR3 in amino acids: CASSFGTPTYEQYF. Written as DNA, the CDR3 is TGTGCCAGTAGCTTCGGGACTCCTACCTACGAGCAGTACTTC. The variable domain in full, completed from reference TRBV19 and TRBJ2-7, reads DGGITQSPKYLFRKEGQNVTLSCEQNLNHDAMYWYRQDPGQGLRLIYYSQIVNDFQKGDIAEGYSVSREKKESFPLTVTSAQKNPTAFYLCASSFGTPTYEQYFGPGTRLTVT.

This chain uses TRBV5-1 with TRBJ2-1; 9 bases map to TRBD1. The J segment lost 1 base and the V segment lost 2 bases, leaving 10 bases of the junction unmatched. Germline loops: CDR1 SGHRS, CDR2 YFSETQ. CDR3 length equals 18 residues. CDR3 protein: CASSFPATGQGSYNEQFF. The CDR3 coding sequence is TGCGCCAGCAGCTTTCCCGCCACGGGACAGGGATCCTACAATGAGCAGTTCTTC.

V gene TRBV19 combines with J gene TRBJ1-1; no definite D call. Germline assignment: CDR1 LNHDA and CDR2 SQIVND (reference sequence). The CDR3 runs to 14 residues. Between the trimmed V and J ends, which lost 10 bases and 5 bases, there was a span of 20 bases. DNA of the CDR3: TGTGCCACCCGAGCGGCAGAAGCGGGGACTGAAGCTTTCTTT. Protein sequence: CATRAAEAGTEAFF. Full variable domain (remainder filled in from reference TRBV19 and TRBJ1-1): DGGITQSPKYLFRKEGQNVTLSCEQNLNHDAMYWYRQDPGQGLRLIYYSQIVNDFQKGDIAEGYSVSREKKESFPLTVTSAQKNPTAFYLCATRAAEAGTEAFFGQGTRLTVV.

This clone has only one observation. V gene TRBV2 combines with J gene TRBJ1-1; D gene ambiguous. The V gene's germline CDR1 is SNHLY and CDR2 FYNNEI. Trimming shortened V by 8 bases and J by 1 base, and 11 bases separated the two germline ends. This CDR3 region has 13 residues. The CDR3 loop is CASETQKNTEAFF. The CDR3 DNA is TGTGCCAGCGAGACGCAGAAGAACACTGAAGCTTTCTTT.